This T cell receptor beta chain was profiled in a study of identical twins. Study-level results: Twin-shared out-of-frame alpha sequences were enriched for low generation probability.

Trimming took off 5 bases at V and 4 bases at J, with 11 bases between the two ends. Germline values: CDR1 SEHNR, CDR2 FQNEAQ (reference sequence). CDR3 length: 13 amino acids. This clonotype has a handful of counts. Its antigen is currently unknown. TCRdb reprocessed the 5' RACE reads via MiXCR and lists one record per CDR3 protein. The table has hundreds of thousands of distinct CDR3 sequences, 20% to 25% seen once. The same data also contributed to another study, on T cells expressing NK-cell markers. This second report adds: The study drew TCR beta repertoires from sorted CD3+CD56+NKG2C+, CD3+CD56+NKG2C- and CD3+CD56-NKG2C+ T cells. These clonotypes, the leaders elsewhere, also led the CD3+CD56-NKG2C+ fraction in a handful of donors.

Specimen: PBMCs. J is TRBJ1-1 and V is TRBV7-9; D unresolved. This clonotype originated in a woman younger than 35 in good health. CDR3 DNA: TGTGCCAGCAGCGATCCTTGGAGCACTGAAGCTTTCTTT. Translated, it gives CASSDPWSTEAFF.